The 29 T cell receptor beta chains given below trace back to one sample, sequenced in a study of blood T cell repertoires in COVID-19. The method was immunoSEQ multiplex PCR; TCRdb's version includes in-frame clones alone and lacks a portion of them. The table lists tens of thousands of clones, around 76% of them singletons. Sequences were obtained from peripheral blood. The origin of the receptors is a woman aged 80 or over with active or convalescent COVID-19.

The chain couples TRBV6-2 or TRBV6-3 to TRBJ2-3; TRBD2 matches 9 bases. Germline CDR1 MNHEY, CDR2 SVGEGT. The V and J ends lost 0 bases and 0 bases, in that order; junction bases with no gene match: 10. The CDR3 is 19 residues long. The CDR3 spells CASSYSLAGILGSTDTQYF. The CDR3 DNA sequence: TGTGCCAGCAGTTACTCCCTAGCGGGGATTCTAGGAAGCACAGATACGCAGTATTTT.

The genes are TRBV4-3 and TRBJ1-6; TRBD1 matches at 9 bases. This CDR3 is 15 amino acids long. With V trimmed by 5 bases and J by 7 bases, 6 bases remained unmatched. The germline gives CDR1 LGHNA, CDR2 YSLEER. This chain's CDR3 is CASSLQGAQNSPLHF. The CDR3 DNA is TGCGCCAGCAGCTTACAGGGGGCGCAGAATTCACCCCTCCACTTT.

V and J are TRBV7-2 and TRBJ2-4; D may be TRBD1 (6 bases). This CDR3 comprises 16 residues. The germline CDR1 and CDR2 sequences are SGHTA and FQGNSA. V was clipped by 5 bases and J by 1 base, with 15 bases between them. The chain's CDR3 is CASSQNRAGAKNIQYF. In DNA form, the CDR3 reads TGTGCCAGCAGCCAAAACAGGGCTGGGGCCAAAAACATTCAGTACTTC.

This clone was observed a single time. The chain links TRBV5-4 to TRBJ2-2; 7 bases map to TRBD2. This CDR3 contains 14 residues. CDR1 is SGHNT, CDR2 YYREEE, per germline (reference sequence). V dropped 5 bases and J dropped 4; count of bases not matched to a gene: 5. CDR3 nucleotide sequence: TGTGCCAGCAGTTCCGGGACTACCACCGGGGAGCTGTTTTTT. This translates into CASSSGTTTGELFF.

This CDR3 reads CASSEVDGYTF. As DNA, the CDR3 is TGTGCCAGCAGCGAGGTCGATGGCTACACCTTC. The rearrangement joins TRBV28 to TRBJ1-2; D remains unclear. This CDR3 contains 11 residues. Trimming removed 6 bases at V and 6 bases at J, with 8 bases between. Germline assignment: CDR1 MDHEN and CDR2 SYDVKM.

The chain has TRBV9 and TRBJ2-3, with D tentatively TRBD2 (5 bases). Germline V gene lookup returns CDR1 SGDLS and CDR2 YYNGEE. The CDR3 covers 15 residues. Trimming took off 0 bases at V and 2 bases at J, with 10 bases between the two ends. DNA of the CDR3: TGTGCCAGCAGCGTAGGAGGACTCCCCACAGATACGCAGTATTTT. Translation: CASSVGGLPTDTQYF.

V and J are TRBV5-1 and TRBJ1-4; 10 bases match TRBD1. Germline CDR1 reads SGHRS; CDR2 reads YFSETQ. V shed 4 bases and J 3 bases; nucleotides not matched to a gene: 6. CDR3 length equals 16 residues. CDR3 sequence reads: CASSTLGQGANEKLFF. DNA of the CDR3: TGCGCCAGCAGCACCCTAGGACAGGGGGCTAATGAAAAACTGTTTTTT.

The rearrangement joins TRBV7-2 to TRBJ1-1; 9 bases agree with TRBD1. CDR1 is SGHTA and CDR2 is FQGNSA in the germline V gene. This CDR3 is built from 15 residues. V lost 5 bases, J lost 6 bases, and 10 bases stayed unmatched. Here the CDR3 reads CASSARDRGGAEAFF. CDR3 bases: TGTGCCAGCAGCGCTAGAGACAGGGGGGGCGCTGAAGCTTTCTTT.

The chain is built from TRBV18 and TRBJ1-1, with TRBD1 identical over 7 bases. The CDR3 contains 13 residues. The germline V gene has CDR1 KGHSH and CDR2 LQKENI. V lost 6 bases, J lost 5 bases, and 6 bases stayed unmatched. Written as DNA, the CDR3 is TGTGCCAGCTCGCCGGGACAGTGGACTGAAGCTTTCTTT. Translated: CASSPGQWTEAFF.

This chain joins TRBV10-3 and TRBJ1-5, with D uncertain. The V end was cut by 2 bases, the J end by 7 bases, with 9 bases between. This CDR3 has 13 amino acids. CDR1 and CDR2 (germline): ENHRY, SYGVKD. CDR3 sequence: CAISEKENQPQHF. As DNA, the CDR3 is TGTGCCATCAGTGAGAAGGAGAACCAGCCCCAGCATTTT.

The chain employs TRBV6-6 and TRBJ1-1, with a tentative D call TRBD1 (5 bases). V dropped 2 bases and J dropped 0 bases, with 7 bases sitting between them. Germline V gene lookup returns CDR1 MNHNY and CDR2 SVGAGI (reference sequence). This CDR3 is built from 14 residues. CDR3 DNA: TGTGCCAGCAGTTACGACAGCGTGAACACTGAAGCTTTCTTT. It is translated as CASSYDSVNTEAFF.

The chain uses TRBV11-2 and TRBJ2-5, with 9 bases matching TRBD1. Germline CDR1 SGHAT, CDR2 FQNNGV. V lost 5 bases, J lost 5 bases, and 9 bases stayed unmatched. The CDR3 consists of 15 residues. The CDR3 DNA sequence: TGTGCCAGCAGCCGCGGGGGACAGGGTATCGAGACCCAGTACTTC. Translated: CASSRGGQGIETQYF.

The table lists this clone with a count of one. As DNA, the CDR3 is TGTGCCAGCTTGCGGGACCCTGGGGCCAACGTCCTGACTTTC. As protein: CASLRDPGANVLTF. This chain uses TRBV2 with TRBJ2-6; maybe TRBD2 (6 bases). Germline loops: CDR1 SNHLY, CDR2 FYNNEI. V was cut by 8 bases and J by 2 bases, with 10 bases left in between. The CDR3 is 14 amino acids.

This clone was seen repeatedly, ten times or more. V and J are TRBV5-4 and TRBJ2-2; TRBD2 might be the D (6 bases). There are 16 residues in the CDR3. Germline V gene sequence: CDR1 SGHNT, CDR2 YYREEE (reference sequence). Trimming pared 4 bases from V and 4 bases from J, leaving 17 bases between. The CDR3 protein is CASSPATSFGTGELFF. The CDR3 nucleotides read TGTGCCAGCAGCCCGGCGACTAGTTTTGGCACCGGGGAGCTGTTTTTT. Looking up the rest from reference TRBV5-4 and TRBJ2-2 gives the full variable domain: ETGVTQSPTHLIKTRGQQVTLRCSSQSGHNTVSWYQQALGQGPQFIFQYYREEENGRGNFPPRFSGLQFPNYSSELNVNALELDDSALYLCASSPATSFGTGELFFGEGSRLTVL.

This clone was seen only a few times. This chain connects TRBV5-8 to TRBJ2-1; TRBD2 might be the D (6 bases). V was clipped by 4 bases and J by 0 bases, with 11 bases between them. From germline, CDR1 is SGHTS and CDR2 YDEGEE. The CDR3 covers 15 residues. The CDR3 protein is CASSQGLDSYNEQFF. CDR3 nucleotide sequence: TGTGCCAGCAGCCAGGGACTCGACTCCTACAATGAGCAGTTCTTC.

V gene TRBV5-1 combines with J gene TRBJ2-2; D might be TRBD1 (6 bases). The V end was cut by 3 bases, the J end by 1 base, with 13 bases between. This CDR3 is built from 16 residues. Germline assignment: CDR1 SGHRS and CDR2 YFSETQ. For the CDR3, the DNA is TGCGCCAGCAGCTGGGGGCTACAGAGGAACACCGGGGAGCTGTTTTTT. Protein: CASSWGLQRNTGELFF. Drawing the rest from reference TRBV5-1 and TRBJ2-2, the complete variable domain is KAGVTQTPRYLIKTRGQQVTLSCSPISGHRSVSWYQQTPGQGLQFLFEYFSETQRNKGNFPGRFSGRQFSNSRSEMNVSTLELGDSALYLCASSWGLQRNTGELFFGEGSRLTVL.

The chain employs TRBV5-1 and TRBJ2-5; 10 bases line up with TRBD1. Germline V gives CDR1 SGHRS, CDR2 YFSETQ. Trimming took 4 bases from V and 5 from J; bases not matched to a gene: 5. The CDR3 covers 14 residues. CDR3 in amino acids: CASSMGQGTETQYF. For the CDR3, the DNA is TGCGCCAGCAGCATGGGACAGGGGACGGAGACCCAGTACTTC. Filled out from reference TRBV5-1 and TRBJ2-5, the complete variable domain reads KAGVTQTPRYLIKTRGQQVTLSCSPISGHRSVSWYQQTPGQGLQFLFEYFSETQRNKGNFPGRFSGRQFSNSRSEMNVSTLELGDSALYLCASSMGQGTETQYFGPGTRLLVL.

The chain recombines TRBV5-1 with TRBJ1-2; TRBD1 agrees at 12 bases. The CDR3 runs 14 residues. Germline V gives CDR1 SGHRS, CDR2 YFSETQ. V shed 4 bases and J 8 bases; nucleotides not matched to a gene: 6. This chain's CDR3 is CASSPLGTGGGYTF. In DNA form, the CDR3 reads TGCGCCAGCAGCCCCCTAGGGACAGGGGGCGGCTACACCTTC.

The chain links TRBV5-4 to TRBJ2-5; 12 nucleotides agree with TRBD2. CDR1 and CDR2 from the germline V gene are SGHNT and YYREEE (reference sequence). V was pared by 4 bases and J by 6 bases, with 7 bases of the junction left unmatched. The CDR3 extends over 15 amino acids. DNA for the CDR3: TGTGCCAGCAGCCGAGCTAGCGGGGGGGCGAAGACCCAGTACTTC. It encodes CASSRASGGAKTQYF.

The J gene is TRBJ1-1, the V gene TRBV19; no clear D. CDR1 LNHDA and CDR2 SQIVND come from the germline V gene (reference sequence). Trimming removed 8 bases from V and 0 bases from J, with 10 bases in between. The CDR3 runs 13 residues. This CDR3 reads CASAGRLNTEAFF. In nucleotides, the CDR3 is TGTGCCAGTGCCGGCAGGTTGAACACTGAAGCTTTCTTT.

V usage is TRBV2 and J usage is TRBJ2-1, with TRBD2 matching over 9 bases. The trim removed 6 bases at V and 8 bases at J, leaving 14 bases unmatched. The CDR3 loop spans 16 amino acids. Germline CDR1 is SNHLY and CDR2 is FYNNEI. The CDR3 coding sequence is TGTGCCAGCAGCCCCGCGGGGGCGGGGGGGCCCCATGAGCAGTTCTTC. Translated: CASSPAGAGGPHEQFF.

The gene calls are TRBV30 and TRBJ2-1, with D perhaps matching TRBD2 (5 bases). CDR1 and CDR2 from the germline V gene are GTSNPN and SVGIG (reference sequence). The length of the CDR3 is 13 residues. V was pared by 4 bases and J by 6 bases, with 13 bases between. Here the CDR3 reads CAWMALDSNEQFF. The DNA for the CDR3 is TGTGCCTGGATGGCACTAGACTCCAATGAGCAGTTCTTC.

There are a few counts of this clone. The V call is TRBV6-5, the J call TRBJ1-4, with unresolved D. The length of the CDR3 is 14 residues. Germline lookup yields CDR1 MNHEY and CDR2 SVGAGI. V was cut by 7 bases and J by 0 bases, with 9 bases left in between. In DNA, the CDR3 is TGTGCCAGCACTCAGGTTGCAACTAATGAAAAACTGTTTTTT. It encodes CASTQVATNEKLFF.

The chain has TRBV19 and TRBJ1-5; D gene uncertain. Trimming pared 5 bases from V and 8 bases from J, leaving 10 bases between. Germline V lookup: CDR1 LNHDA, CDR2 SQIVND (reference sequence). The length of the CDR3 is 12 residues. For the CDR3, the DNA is TGTGCCAGTAGTCCAAAGCGAGAGCCCCAGCATTTT. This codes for CASSPKREPQHF.

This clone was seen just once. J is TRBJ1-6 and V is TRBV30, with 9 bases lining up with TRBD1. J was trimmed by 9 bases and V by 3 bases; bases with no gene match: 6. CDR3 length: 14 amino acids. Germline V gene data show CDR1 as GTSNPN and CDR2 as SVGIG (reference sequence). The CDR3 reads CAWSQDRGGSPLHF. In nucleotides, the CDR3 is TGTGCCTGGAGCCAGGACAGGGGAGGTTCACCCCTCCACTTT.

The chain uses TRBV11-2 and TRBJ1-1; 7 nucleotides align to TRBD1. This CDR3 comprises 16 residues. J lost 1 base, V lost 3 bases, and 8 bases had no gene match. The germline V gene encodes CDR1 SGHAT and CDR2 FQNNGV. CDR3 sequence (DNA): TGTGCCAGCAGCTTTATGAACAGGGGTAAGAACACTGAAGCTTTCTTT. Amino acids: CASSFMNRGKNTEAFF.

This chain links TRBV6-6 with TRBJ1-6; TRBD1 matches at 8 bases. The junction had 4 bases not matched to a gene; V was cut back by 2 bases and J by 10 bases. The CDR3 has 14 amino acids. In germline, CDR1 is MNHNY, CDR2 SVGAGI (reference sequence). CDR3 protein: CASSYDRGRSPLHF. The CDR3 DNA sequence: TGTGCCAGCAGTTACGACAGGGGCAGGTCACCCCTCCACTTT.

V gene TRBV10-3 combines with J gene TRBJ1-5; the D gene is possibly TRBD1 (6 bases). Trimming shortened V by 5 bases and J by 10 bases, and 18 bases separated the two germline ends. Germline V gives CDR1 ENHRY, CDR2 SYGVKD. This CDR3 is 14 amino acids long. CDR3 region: CAISQLPGQNPQHF. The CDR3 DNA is TGTGCCATCAGTCAATTACCTGGACAGAACCCCCAGCATTTT.

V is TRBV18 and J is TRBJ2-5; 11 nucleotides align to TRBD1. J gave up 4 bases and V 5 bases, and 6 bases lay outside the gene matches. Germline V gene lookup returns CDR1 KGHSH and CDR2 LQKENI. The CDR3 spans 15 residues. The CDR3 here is CASSSGQGVVETQYF. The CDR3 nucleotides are TGTGCCAGCTCATCGGGACAGGGGGTCGTAGAGACCCAGTACTTC.